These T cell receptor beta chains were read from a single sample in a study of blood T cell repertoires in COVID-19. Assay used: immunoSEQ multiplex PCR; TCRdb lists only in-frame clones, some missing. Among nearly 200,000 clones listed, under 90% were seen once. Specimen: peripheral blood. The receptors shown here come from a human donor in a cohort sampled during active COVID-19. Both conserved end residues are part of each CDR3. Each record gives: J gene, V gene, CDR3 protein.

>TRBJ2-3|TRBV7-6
CASSPRDSGTDTQYF
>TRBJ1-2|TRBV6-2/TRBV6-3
CASSYSIFREEGGYTF
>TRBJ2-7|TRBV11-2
CASSLVSDRYF
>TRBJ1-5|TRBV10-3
CAISESIIKSSGGRDQPQHF
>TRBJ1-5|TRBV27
CASSYRVSNQPQHF
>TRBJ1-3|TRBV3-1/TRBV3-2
CASSQVGASTIYF
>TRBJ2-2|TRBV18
CASSLLNQVVGNTGELFF
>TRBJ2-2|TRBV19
CASSYLRDFTGELFF
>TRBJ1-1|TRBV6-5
CASSYGQKNTEAFF
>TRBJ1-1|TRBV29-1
CSVGYRNTEAFF
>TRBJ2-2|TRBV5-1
CASSLDGGAGGELFF
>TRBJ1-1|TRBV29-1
CSVEKRLNTEAFF
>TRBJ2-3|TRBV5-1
CASKGVGTRSTDTQYF
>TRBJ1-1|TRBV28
CASSFSRQEAFF
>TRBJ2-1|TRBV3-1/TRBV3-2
CASSQDLLADYNEQFF
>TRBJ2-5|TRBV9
CASSVGSGNQETQYF
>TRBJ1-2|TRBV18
CASSPGPTEGYGYTF
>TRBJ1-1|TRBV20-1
CSAKSSPEAFF
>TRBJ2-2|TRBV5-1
CASSLVGARTGELFF
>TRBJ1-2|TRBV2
CASSDGSVYGYTF
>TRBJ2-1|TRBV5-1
CASSFQRDYNEQFF
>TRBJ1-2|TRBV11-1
CASSSRVQGYDYGYTF
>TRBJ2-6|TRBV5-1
CASSLKGVSPYSGANVLTF
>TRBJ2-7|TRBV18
CASSTGVYEQYF
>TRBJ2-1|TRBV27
CASKAWSSYNEQFF
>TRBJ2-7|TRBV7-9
CASSFTGSEQYF
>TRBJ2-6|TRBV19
CASSISAGANVLTF
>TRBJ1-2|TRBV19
CASSGQPELYSYTF
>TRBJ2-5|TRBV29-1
CSVGVGETQYF
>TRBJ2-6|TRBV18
CASSVGQGSFSGANVLTF
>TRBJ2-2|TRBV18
CASSPQASGRTNAGELFF
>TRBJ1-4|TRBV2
CASRIQGGKGEKLFF
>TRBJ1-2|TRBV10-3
CAIGQGGDGYTF
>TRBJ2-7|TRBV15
CATSRGLAGEQYF
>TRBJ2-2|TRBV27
CASRNWGEGELFF
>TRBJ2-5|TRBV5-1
CASSLGGGPKETQYF
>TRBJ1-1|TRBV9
CASTAGVSNTEAFF
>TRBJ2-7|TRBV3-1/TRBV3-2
CASRVQGSDEQYF
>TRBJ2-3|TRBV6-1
CASSEAGTSGGTDTQYF
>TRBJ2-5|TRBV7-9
CASSFGQGIWETQYF
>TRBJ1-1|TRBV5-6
CASSLGLSEAEAFF
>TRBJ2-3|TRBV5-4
CASSLASGPTDTQYF
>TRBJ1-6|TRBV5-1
CASSDRNNSPLHF
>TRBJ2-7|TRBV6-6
CASSFSAALAYEQYF
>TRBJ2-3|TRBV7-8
CASSSQTSSGTQYF
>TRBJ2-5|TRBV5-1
CASFPIGGIQETQYF
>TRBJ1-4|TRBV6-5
CASSYSATAPSEKLFF
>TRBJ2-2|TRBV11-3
CASSLGQGNTGELFF